The subject of this entry is one TCR beta chain. This entry is derived from a study of blood T cell repertoires in COVID-19. Profiling relied on immunoSEQ multiplex PCR, and the TCRdb table lists in-frame clones only, not all of them. The sample yields roughly 97,000 clones, approximately 90% seen once. Germline V gene lookup returns CDR1 SGHTA and CDR2 FQGNSA. This CDR3 has 17 amino acids. The ends were cut back, 3 bases at V and 5 bases at J, with 17 bases in the middle. The gene calls are TRBV7-2 and TRBJ1-6; a possible D gene is TRBD1 (5 bases). The sequence was collected from a man aged 55 to 70 with acute or convalescent COVID-19. What was sequenced was peripheral blood. CDR3 in DNA: TGTGCCAGCAGCTTCTTCCGACAGAAAGTTAATAATTCACCCCTCCACTTT. Amino acids: CASSFFRQKVNNSPLHF.